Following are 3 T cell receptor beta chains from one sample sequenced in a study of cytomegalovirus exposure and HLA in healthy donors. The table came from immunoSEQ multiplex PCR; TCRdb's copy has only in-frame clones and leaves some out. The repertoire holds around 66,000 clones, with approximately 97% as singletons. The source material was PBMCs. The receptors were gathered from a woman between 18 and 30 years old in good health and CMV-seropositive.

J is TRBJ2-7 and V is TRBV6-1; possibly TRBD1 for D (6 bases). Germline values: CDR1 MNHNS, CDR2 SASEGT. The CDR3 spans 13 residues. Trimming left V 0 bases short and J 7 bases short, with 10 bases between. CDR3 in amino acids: CASSEAGTREQYF. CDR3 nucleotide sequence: TGTGCCAGCAGTGAAGCGGGGACAAGGGAGCAGTACTTC.

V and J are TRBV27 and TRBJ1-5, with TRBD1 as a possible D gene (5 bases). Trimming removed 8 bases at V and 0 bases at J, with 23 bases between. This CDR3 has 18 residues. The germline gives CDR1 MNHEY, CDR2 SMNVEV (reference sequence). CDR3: CASSYTIPGSHSNQPQHF. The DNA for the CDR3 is TGTGCCAGCTCTTACACTATCCCAGGGTCTCATAGCAATCAGCCCCAGCATTTT.

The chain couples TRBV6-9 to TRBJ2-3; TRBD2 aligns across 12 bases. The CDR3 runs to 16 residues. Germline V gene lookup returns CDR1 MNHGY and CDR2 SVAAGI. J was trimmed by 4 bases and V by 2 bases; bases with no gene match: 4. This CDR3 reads CASSYPGLAGSDTQYF. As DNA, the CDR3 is TGTGCCAGCAGTTATCCAGGACTAGCGGGATCAGATACGCAGTATTTT.